These 31 T cell receptor beta chains share one sample of origin, sequenced in a study of blood T cell repertoires in COVID-19. Clones were read by immunoSEQ multiplex PCR, and TCRdb kept only the in-frame ones, dropping some. The sample lists approximately 150,000 clones; approximately 87% were seen once. Sequenced input: PBMCs or T cells enriched from blood (not recorded which). These receptor sequences come from a man aged 50-60 years in a cohort exposed to, infected with or recovered from COVID-19 (not recorded which).

V and J are TRBV6-5 and TRBJ2-2; 11 bases are a match to TRBD2. There are 16 residues in the CDR3. V lost 10 bases to trimming and J lost 1 base; unmatched junction nucleotides: 8. Germline lookup yields CDR1 MNHEY and CDR2 SVGAGI. CDR3 residues: CATNYLAGGNTGELFF. The CDR3 nucleotides read TGTGCCACCAATTATCTAGCGGGGGGGAACACCGGGGAGCTGTTTTTT.

The rearrangement joins TRBV9 to TRBJ1-1, with D uncertain. V was pared by 4 bases and J by 0 bases, with 19 bases between. This CDR3 contains 17 residues. Germline V gene lookup returns CDR1 SGDLS and CDR2 YYNGEE. CDR3: CASSSSVAAELNTEAFF. CDR3 DNA sequence: TGTGCCAGCAGCTCTAGCGTGGCAGCTGAATTGAACACTGAAGCTTTCTTT.

The rearrangement links TRBV7-3 to TRBJ2-3; D unclear. CDR3 size: 14 residues. V was pared by 1 base and J by 1 base, with 6 bases between. Germline CDR1 reads SGHTA; CDR2 reads FQGTGA. CDR3 bases: TGTGCCAGCAGCTTAAACGGTCGCACAGATACGCAGTATTTT. Amino acids: CASSLNGRTDTQYF. The complete variable domain, with remaining parts taken from reference TRBV7-3 and TRBJ2-3, reads GAGVSQTPSNKVTEKGKYVELRCDPISGHTALYWYRQSLGQGPEFLIYFQGTGAADDSGLPNDRFFAVRPEGSVSTLKIQRTERGDSAVYLCASSLNGRTDTQYFGPGTRLTVL.

This rearrangement joins TRBV6-2 or TRBV6-3 to TRBJ1-5; D gene ambiguous. CDR3 size: 20 residues. The ends were cut back, 0 bases at V and 1 base at J, with 22 bases in the middle. The germline CDR1 and CDR2 sequences are MNHEY and SVGEGT. CDR3 coding DNA: TGTGCCAGCAGTTACTCTATCGCCGACTTTGGTTCAATAAGCAATCAGCCCCAGCATTTT. Protein: CASSYSIADFGSISNQPQHF.

The V call is TRBV7-2, the J call TRBJ2-5; 9 bases are a match to TRBD1. This CDR3 is built from 17 residues. After removal of 4 bases from V and 3 bases from J, the junction contained 12 bases not matched to a gene. In germline, CDR1 is SGHTA, CDR2 FQGNSA. The CDR3 region is CASSSPDRTGEEETQYF. In nucleotides, the CDR3 is TGTGCCAGCAGCTCACCAGATCGGACAGGGGAAGAAGAGACCCAGTACTTC. The full variable domain, completed using reference TRBV7-2 and TRBJ2-5, is GAGVSQSPSNKVTEKGKDVELRCDPISGHTALYWYRQSLGQGLEFLIYFQGNSAPDKSGLPSDRFSAERTGGSVSTLTIQRTQQEDSAVYLCASSSPDRTGEEETQYFGPGTRLLVL.

This chain links TRBV18 with TRBJ2-7, with TRBD2 matching over 9 bases. The CDR3 contains 15 residues. The germline V gene encodes CDR1 KGHSH and CDR2 LQKENI. The ends lost 2 bases at V and 2 bases at J; junction bases unmatched: 4. The CDR3: CASSPTAGGAYEQYF. CDR3 DNA: TGTGCCAGCTCACCAACGGCGGGAGGGGCCTACGAGCAGTACTTC. Variable domain in full (rest from reference TRBV18 and TRBJ2-7): NAGVMQNPRHLVRRRGQEARLRCSPMKGHSHVYWYRQLPEEGLKFMVYLQKENIIDESGMPKERFSAEFPKEGPSILRIQQVVRGDSAAYFCASSPTAGGAYEQYFGPGTRLTVT.

This sequence joins TRBV12-3 or TRBV12-4 and TRBJ2-1; TRBD1 agrees at 7 bases. V lost 6 bases, J lost 3 bases, and 2 bases stayed unmatched. The CDR3 runs to 13 residues. CDR3 DNA sequence: TGTGCCAGCAGACGGGACAGCTACAATGAGCAGTTCTTC. Translation gives CASRRDSYNEQFF.

The rearrangement links TRBV18 to TRBJ1-4; D unresolved. Trimming took off 5 bases at V and 7 bases at J, with 14 bases between the two ends. Germline assignment: CDR1 KGHSH and CDR2 LQKENI. CDR3 length: 14 amino acids. CDR3 coding DNA: TGTGCCAGCTCATACACCGACGGGGTTGAAAAACTGTTTTTT. Its protein product is CASSYTDGVEKLFF.

J is TRBJ1-2 and V is TRBV29-1; a possible D gene is TRBD1 (5 bases). V was shortened by 1 base and J by 8 bases, with 17 bases between the two germline ends. This CDR3 is built from 14 residues. Germline V gene lookup returns CDR1 SQVTM and CDR2 ANQGSEA. The DNA of the CDR3 is TGCAGCGTTGAAGGTGCCGGGACTGGCGGGGGCTACACCTTC. Translating gives CSVEGAGTGGGYTF.

CDR3: CASSPTGYGYTF. The CDR3 DNA sequence: TGTGCCAGCAGTCCGACAGGGTATGGCTACACCTTC. The chain couples TRBV28 to TRBJ1-2; 7 bases are a match to TRBD1. The CDR3 covers 12 residues. CDR1 and CDR2 from the germline V gene are MDHEN and SYDVKM. J was trimmed by 5 bases and V by 5 bases; bases with no gene match: 2.

The chain joins TRBV19 to TRBJ2-1, with D hard to call. The germline V gene has CDR1 LNHDA and CDR2 SQIVND (reference sequence). The CDR3 consists of 9 residues. Trimming pared 11 bases from V and 14 bases from J, leaving 13 bases between. The CDR3 spells CAPTTREFF. In nucleotides, the CDR3 is TGTGCCCCCACCACGCGCGAGTTCTTC.

CDR3 amino acids: CASSMGGLETQYF. CDR3 DNA: TGTGCCAGTAGTATGGGGGGACTAGAGACCCAGTACTTC. The chain couples TRBV19 to TRBJ2-5; a possible D gene is TRBD2 (6 bases). CDR1 is LNHDA, CDR2 SQIVND, per germline (reference sequence). This CDR3 spans 13 amino acids. V was pared by 3 bases and J by 4 bases, with 9 bases between.

The V gene is TRBV2, the J gene TRBJ1-1, with a weak D call TRBD1 (6 bases). Trimming removed 8 bases at V and 0 bases at J, with 16 bases between. Germline V gene data show CDR1 as SNHLY and CDR2 as FYNNEI. There are 15 residues in the CDR3. CDR3 amino acids: CASLNRDIMNTEAFF. The CDR3 DNA reads TGTGCCAGCCTTAACCGGGACATCATGAACACTGAAGCTTTCTTT.

The CDR3, as DNA: TGTGCCAGCAGCTTGCACAGGGGTGGGGAGACCCAGTACTTC. It encodes CASSLHRGGETQYF. This chain connects TRBV7-7 to TRBJ2-5; TRBD1 matches at 7 bases. CDR3 size: 14 residues. V lost 3 bases, J lost 5 bases, and 6 bases stayed unmatched. The germline CDR1 and CDR2 sequences are SSHAT and FNYEAQ (reference sequence).

The rearrangement joins TRBV19 to TRBJ2-1; no clear D gene. The CDR3 is 13 amino acids. V was cut by 6 bases and J by 4 bases, with 10 bases left in between. Germline CDR1 reads LNHDA; CDR2 reads SQIVND (reference sequence). The CDR3, as DNA: TGTGCCAGTAGGCCGGCAGGTTACAATGAGCAGTTCTTC. Residues: CASRPAGYNEQFF.

V usage is TRBV27 and J usage is TRBJ2-1, with 16 bases that match TRBD2. V was clipped by 7 bases and J by 9 bases; unmatched bases: 12. The CDR3 spans 17 residues. Germline CDR1 and CDR2: MNHEY and SMNVEV (reference sequence). The CDR3 reads CASIPGTSGRVLGEQFF. In DNA form, the CDR3 reads TGTGCCAGCATCCCCGGGACTAGCGGGAGGGTTTTGGGTGAGCAGTTCTTC.

V gene TRBV5-1 combines with J gene TRBJ1-2; 9 bases line up with TRBD1. The CDR3 totals 13 residues. Trimming at V came to 4 bases and at J to 8 bases, leaving 6 bases not matched to a gene. Germline values: CDR1 SGHRS, CDR2 YFSETQ. The CDR3 region has the DNA TGCGCCAGCAGCCCGGGACAGGGAATGGGCTACACCTTC. Protein product: CASSPGQGMGYTF.

This sequence joins TRBV19 and TRBJ1-1; D is perhaps TRBD1 (5 bases). The CDR3 extends over 14 amino acids. Germline loops: CDR1 LNHDA, CDR2 SQIVND (reference sequence). V shed 0 bases and J shed 3 bases, with 8 bases lying between them. The CDR3: CASSIDLGDTEAFF. DNA of the CDR3: TGTGCCAGTAGTATAGATCTAGGGGACACTGAAGCTTTCTTT.

This sequence joins TRBV27 and TRBJ2-7; D perhaps matches TRBD2 (6 bases). The CDR3 contains 15 residues. With 6 bases removed from V and 1 base from J, the gap between germline ends came to 16 bases. The germline V gene encodes CDR1 MNHEY and CDR2 SMNVEV (reference sequence). The CDR3 protein is CASSPRRASSYEQYF. Here the CDR3 DNA reads TGTGCCAGCAGCCCCCGGAGGGCCTCTTCCTACGAGCAGTACTTC.

The chain recombines TRBV4-3 with TRBJ2-5; D is unresolved. The V end lost 0 bases, the J end lost 9 bases, and 11 bases lay between the germline ends. The CDR3 runs to 13 residues. Germline V CDR1 and CDR2: LGHNA, YSLEER. CDR3 protein: CASSQDGLGAQYF. The CDR3 DNA reads TGCGCCAGCAGCCAAGACGGCCTCGGAGCCCAGTACTTC.

Here the CDR3 DNA reads TGTGCCAGCAGGGGACAGGGGAACAATCAGCCCCAGCATTTT. Translation: CASRGQGNNQPQHF. V gene TRBV6-5 combines with J gene TRBJ1-5; 10 nucleotides line up with TRBD1. The J segment lost 3 bases and the V segment lost 6 bases, leaving 2 bases of the junction unmatched. CDR1 is MNHEY and CDR2 is SVGAGI in the germline V gene. The CDR3 runs 14 residues.

The CDR3 DNA is TGTGCCAGCAGCTCCCAGGGATCGGACTATGGCTACACCTTC. Protein product: CASSSQGSDYGYTF. This chain connects TRBV7-2 to TRBJ1-2; TRBD1 is a possible D gene (5 bases). Trimming shortened V by 4 bases and J by 3 bases, and 12 bases separated the two germline ends. This CDR3 spans 14 amino acids. Germline CDR1 reads SGHTA; CDR2 reads FQGNSA.

Ten or more counts support this clone. This rearrangement joins TRBV4-3 to TRBJ1-1, with 10 positions matching TRBD1. Germline CDR1 is LGHNA and CDR2 is YSLEER. The V and J ends lost 1 base and 0 bases, in that order; junction bases with no gene match: 17. The CDR3 has 21 amino acids. CDR3 bases: TGCGCCAGCAGCCAAGGGGCCGGGGACAGGGGCCCTTCGGGGTTGAACACTGAAGCTTTCTTT. Protein: CASSQGAGDRGPSGLNTEAFF.

This chain uses TRBV28 with TRBJ1-2, with TRBD1 as a possible D gene (5 bases). The V gene lost 8 bases and the J gene lost 8 bases, with 21 bases spanning the gap. Per germline, CDR1 MDHEN and CDR2 SYDVKM. The CDR3 has 14 residues. The CDR3 loop is CASSPPEGPWGYTF. In DNA form, the CDR3 reads TGTGCCAGCTCCCCCCCGGAGGGGCCATGGGGCTACACCTTC.

V and J are TRBV7-2 and TRBJ1-2; perhaps TRBD1 as D (5 bases). The CDR3 length is 14 residues. Germline CDR1 is SGHTA and CDR2 is FQGNSA. The V and J ends lost 5 bases and 4 bases respectively, with 14 bases between them. CDR3 DNA: TGTGCCAGCAGCCCCCTCGGGGGGAGCTATGGCTACACCTTC. Protein: CASSPLGGSYGYTF. Full variable domain (remainder filled in from reference TRBV7-2 and TRBJ1-2): GAGVSQSPSNKVTEKGKDVELRCDPISGHTALYWYRQSLGQGLEFLIYFQGNSAPDKSGLPSDRFSAERTGGSVSTLTIQRTQQEDSAVYLCASSPLGGSYGYTFGSGTRLTVV.

This rearrangement joins TRBV9 to TRBJ1-6, with TRBD1 as a possible D gene (5 bases). V was cut by 4 bases and J by 6 bases, with 20 bases left in between. Per germline, CDR1 SGDLS and CDR2 YYNGEE. CDR3 length: 17 residues. The CDR3 spells CASSSPGEGVRNSPLHF. The CDR3 region has the DNA TGTGCCAGCAGCTCCCCGGGAGAAGGGGTGCGTAATTCACCCCTCCACTTT. Variable domain in full (rest from reference TRBV9 and TRBJ1-6): DSGVTQTPKHLITATGQRVTLRCSPRSGDLSVYWYQQSLDQGLQFLIQYYNGEERAKGNILERFSAQQFPDLHSELNLSSLELGDSALYFCASSSPGEGVRNSPLHFGNGTRLTVT.

This chain connects TRBV27 to TRBJ2-2; tentatively, D is TRBD1 (5 bases). The germline V gene has CDR1 MNHEY and CDR2 SMNVEV (reference sequence). Trimming shortened V by 3 bases and J by 7 bases, and 18 bases separated the two germline ends. This CDR3 has 16 residues. The CDR3 nucleotides are TGTGCCAGCAGTTTTATTGGGCAAAAAGGGGTCGGGGAGCTGTTTTTT. It encodes CASSFIGQKGVGELFF.

The chain recombines TRBV6-6 with TRBJ1-5; 9 bases map to TRBD1. The CDR3 totals 15 residues. Germline trimming cut 6 bases from V and 7 bases from J; bases unmatched to any gene: 10. Germline V gene lookup returns CDR1 MNHNY and CDR2 SVGAGI (reference sequence). CDR3: CASSRTGAREQPQHF. The CDR3 bases are TGTGCCAGCAGCCGGACAGGGGCGAGAGAACAGCCCCAGCATTTT.

The rearrangement links TRBV12-3 or TRBV12-4 to TRBJ2-7; D might be TRBD2 (7 bases). Trimming left V 5 bases short and J 6 bases short, with 14 bases between. The CDR3 extends over 13 amino acids. This CDR3 reads CASSGGGASEQYF. CDR3 sequence (DNA): TGTGCCAGCAGTGGAGGGGGGGCCTCCGAGCAGTACTTC.

The chain recombines TRBV18 with TRBJ1-5; TRBD1 agrees at 8 bases. Germline assignment: CDR1 KGHSH and CDR2 LQKENI. The J segment lost 5 bases and the V segment lost 6 bases, leaving 6 bases of the junction unmatched. The CDR3 covers 14 residues. The CDR3, as DNA: TGTGCCAGCTCCCCATCAGGGGGCTATCAGCCCCAGCATTTT. Protein product: CASSPSGGYQPQHF.

The chain couples TRBV10-3 to TRBJ1-6; D is unresolved. Trimming cost V 4 bases and J 0 bases, with 25 bases left between them. This CDR3 region has 21 residues. Germline V lookup: CDR1 ENHRY, CDR2 SYGVKD. The CDR3 is CAISVGTARFPTSSYNSPLHF. In DNA form, the CDR3 reads TGTGCCATCAGTGTTGGTACAGCCCGGTTCCCCACGAGCTCCTATAATTCACCCCTCCACTTT.